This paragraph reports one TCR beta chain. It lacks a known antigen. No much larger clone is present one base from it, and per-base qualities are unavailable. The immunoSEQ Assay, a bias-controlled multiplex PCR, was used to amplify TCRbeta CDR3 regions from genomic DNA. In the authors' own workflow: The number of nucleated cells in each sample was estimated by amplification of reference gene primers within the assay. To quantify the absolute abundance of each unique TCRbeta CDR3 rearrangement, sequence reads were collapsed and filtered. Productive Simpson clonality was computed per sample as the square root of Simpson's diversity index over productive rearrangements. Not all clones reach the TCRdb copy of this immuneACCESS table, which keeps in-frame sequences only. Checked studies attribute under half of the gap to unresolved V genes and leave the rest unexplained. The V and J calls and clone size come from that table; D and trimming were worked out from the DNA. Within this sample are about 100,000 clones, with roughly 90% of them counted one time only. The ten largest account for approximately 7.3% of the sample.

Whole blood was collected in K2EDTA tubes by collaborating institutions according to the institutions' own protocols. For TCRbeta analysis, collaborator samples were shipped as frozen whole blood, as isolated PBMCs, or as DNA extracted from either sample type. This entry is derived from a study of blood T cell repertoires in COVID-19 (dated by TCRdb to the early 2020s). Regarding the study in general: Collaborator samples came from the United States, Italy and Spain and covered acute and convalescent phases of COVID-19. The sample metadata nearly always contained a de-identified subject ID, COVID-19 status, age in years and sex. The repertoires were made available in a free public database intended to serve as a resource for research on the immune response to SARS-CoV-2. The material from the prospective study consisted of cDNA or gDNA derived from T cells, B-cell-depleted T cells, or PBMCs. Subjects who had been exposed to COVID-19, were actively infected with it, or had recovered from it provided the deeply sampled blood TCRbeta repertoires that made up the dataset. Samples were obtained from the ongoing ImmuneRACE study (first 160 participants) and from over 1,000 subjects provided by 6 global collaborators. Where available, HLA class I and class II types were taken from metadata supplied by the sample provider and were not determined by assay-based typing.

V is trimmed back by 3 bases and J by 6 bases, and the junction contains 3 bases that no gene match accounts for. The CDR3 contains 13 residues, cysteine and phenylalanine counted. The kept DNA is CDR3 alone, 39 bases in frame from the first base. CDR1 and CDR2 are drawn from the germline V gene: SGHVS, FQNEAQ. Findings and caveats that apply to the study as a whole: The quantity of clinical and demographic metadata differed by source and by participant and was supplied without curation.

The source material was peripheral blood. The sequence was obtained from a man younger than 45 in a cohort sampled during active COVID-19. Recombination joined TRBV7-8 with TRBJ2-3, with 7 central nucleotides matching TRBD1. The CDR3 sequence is CASSFETGDTQYF. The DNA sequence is TGTGCCAGCAGCTTTGAGACAGGGGATACGCAGTATTTT.